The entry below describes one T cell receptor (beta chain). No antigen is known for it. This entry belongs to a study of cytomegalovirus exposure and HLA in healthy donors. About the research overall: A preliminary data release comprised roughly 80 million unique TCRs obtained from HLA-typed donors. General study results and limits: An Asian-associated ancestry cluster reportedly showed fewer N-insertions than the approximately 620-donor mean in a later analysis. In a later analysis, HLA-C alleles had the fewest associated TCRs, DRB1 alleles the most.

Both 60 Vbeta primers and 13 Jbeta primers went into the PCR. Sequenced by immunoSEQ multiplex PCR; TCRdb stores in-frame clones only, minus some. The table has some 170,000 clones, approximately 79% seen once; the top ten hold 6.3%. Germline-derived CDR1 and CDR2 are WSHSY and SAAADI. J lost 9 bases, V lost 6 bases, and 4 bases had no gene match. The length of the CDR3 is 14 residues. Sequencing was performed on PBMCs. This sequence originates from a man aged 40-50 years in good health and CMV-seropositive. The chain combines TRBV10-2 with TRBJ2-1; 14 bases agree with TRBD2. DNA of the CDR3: TGCGCCAGCAGCGGGACTAGCGGGAGCGGTGAGCAGTTCTTC. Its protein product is CASSGTSGSGEQFF.